The 21 T cell receptor beta chains reported below all come from one sample, sequenced in a study of tumor-infiltrating lymphocytes in primary liver carcinoma. Unsorted bulk tissue of roughly 19-30 mg yielded co-extracted RNA and DNA. The template, approximately 500 ng total RNA, yielded TCR beta cDNA made with a constant-region primer. Libraries of TCR beta came from three nested multiplex PCR rounds with slightly modified ARM-PCR. It was with TRBV1-TRBV30 forward primers and a C-beta reverse primer that the first two PCR rounds were run, at 10 cycles each. MiXCR, applied by TCRdb to the multiplex PCR reads, yields one record per CDR3 protein. The sample lists 40,000 to 45,000 distinct CDR3 sequences, about three quarters occurring once. The sequenced sample consisted of liver tumor tissue from sampling region 2. The sample's subset: tumor region T2, inferior pole. The source of these receptors is a middle-aged man with primary liver carcinoma and hepatitis B virus infection.

The table lists this clonotype with a count of one. The chain couples TRBV12-3 or TRBV12-4 to TRBJ1-1, with D possibly TRBD1 on 6 matching bases. V gave up 7 bases and J gave up 2 bases, with 14 bases separating them. The CDR3 consists of 14 residues. The DNA of the CDR3 is TGTGCCAGCATGCGGGACATGTCTAACACTGAAGCTTTCTTT. It encodes CASMRDMSNTEAFF.

Of note for this clonotype: The junction and the germline gene differ at one end; a read error may be behind it. This chain connects TRBV6-2 or TRBV6-3 to TRBJ1-2; 7 bases map to TRBD1. The CDR3 length is 13 residues. Looked up from germline, CDR1 is MNHEY and CDR2 is SVGEGT. The CDR3 DNA reads as TGTGCCAGCAAAGCCGGGACAGCCTATGGCTACATCTTC. Protein product: CASKAGTAYGYIF.

About this clonotype itself: Its ends do not fully match the called genes, so a read error is possible. This chain joins TRBV30 and TRBJ1-1; TRBD1 might be the D (5 bases). Germline CDR1 reads GTSNPN; CDR2 reads SVGIG (reference sequence). The CDR3 sequence is 13 residues long. The CDR3 region has the DNA TGTGTCTGGACCCCGGGGCCGAACACTGAAGCCTTCTTT. Translated: CVWTPGPNTEAFF. Variable domain in full (rest from reference TRBV30 and TRBJ1-1): SQTIHQWPATLVQPVGSPLSLECTVEGTSNPNLYWYRQAAGRGLQLLFYSVGIGQISSEVPQNLSASRPQDRQFILSSKKLLLSDSGFYLCVWTPGPNTEAFFGQGTRLTVV.

This chain connects TRBV29-1 to TRBJ1-2; the D is unclear. This CDR3 has 14 residues. CDR1 and CDR2 from the germline V gene are SQVTM and ANQGSEA. The chain's CDR3 is CRVKFGRSIYGYTF. The CDR3 DNA follows: TGCAGAGTCAAGTTTGGACGGTCGATCTATGGTTATACCTTC. The full variable domain, its missing parts supplied by reference TRBV29-1 and TRBJ1-2, is SAVISQKPSRDICQRGTSLTIQCQVDSQVTMMFWYRQQPGQSLTLIATANQGSEATYESGFVIDKFPISRPNLTFSTLTVSNMSPEDSSIYLCRVKFGRSIYGYTFGSGTRLTVV.

Ten or more counts support this clonotype. V gene TRBV19 combines with J gene TRBJ2-7; D is possibly TRBD1 (5 bases). The CDR3 consists of 15 residues. Between the trimmed V and J ends, which lost 3 bases and 3 bases, there was a span of 15 bases. CDR1 is LNHDA and CDR2 is SQIVND in the germline V gene (reference sequence). The CDR3 nucleotides are TGTGCCAGTAGTATTACAGGTCCTGGGAACTACGAGCAGTACTTC. This gives the protein CASSITGPGNYEQYF.

A note on this clonotype: A read error may account for a junction end that differs from germline. The V call is TRBV6-2 or TRBV6-3, the J call TRBJ2-7; 8 bases match TRBD2. Germline loops: CDR1 MNHEY, CDR2 SVGEGT. The CDR3 extends over 15 amino acids. CDR3 nucleotide sequence: TGTGACAGCACAAAAATAGCGGGGAGCTCCTACGAGCAGTACTTC. Its protein product is CDSTKIAGSSYEQYF.

This clonotype is a singleton in its sample. This may arise from a read error, as a much more abundant clone is one base away. This chain links TRBV2 with TRBJ2-3; D not certain. Germline CDR1 reads SNHLY; CDR2 reads FYNNEI. There are 13 residues in the CDR3. DNA of the CDR3: TGTACCAGCAGTCAGGAGACCACAGATACGCAGTATTTT. Protein product: CTSSQETTDTQYF.

The V gene is TRBV11-3, the J gene TRBJ2-1; D gene unclear. Germline values: CDR1 SGHNT, CDR2 YENEEA. V lost 9 bases and J lost 10, with 16 bases in between. There are 12 residues in the CDR3. The CDR3 bases are TGTGCCAGTTGCTTAGACGAACGGGAGCAGTTCTTC. Translating gives CASCLDEREQFF.

This sequence joins TRBV7-9 and TRBJ2-7, with 10 positions matching TRBD2. The CDR3 is 19 amino acids. Unmatched junction bases numbered 17, after V lost 6 bases and J lost 0 bases. The germline gives CDR1 SEHNR, CDR2 FQNEAQ (reference sequence). The CDR3: CASSLILSSGRPSSYEQYF. DNA for the CDR3: TGTGCCAGCAGTTTAATCTTGAGTAGCGGGAGGCCCAGCTCCTACGAGCAGTACTTC.

The chain links TRBV11-3 to TRBJ2-2; possibly TRBD2 for D (5 bases). Trimming left V 0 bases short and J 14 bases short, with 13 bases between. This CDR3 spans 13 amino acids. From germline, CDR1 is SGHNT and CDR2 YENEEA. The CDR3 region has the DNA TGTGCCAGCAGCTTAGATTTCACCGAGGGACTGTTTTTT. This sequence encodes CASSLDFTEGLFF. Based on the CDR3 plus reference TRBV11-3 and TRBJ2-2, the full variable domain is EAGVVQSPRYKIIEKKQPVAFWCNPISGHNTLYWYLQNLGQGPELLIRYENEEAVDDSQLPKDRFSAERLKGVDSTLKIQPAELGDSAVYLCASSLDFTEGLFFGEGSRLTVL.

Turning to this clonotype: The missing conserved phenylalanine or tryptophan at the end of this CDR3 makes a read error likely. The chain joins TRBV5-1 to TRBJ2-1; D remains unclear. Germline V CDR1 and CDR2: SGHRS, YFSETQ. The CDR3 loop spans 13 amino acids. Trimming stripped 1 base from V and 6 bases from J, with 8 bases between. The CDR3 loop reads CASSLTVGNEQFS. The CDR3 DNA reads as TGCGCCAGCAGCTTGACAGTGGGCAATGAGCAGTTCTCC.

The genes are TRBV6-1 and TRBJ2-1; D may be TRBD1 or TRBD2 (5 bases each). The V gene's germline CDR1 is MNHNS and CDR2 SASEGT. The CDR3 length is 16 residues. With 5 bases removed from V and 0 bases from J, the gap between germline ends came to 14 bases. The CDR3 bases are TGTGCCAGCAGTTCTCCGGGGCTTAGCTCCTACAATGAGCAGTTCTTC. Translating it yields CASSSPGLSSYNEQFF.

Comment on this clonotype: The conserved phenylalanine or tryptophan is not found at the CDR3 terminus, so this likely reflects a read error. V and J are TRBV29-1 and TRBJ2-3, with D perhaps matching TRBD1 (5 bases). CDR1 is SQVTM and CDR2 is ANQGSEA in the germline V gene. Trimming took off 3 bases at V and 6 bases at J, with 19 bases between the two ends. The CDR3 consists of 15 residues. CDR3 in amino acids: CSVEGGAGITDTQYL. For the CDR3, the DNA is TGCAGCGTTGAGGGTGGGGCCGGCATCACCGATACGCAGTATCTT.

In regard to this clonotype: One junction end disagrees with the germline gene, perhaps due to a read error. The rearrangement links TRBV12-3 or TRBV12-4 to TRBJ2-5; 7 positions match TRBD1. This CDR3 comprises 13 residues. CDR3 nucleotide sequence: TGTACCAGCAGTTTGGCAGGGACAGAGACACAGTACTTC. As protein: CTSSLAGTETQYF.

To note about this clonotype: A junction boundary mismatches the germline segment, possibly from a read error. The rearrangement links TRBV6-6 to TRBJ1-1; TRBD1 matches at 7 bases. From germline, CDR1 is MNHNY and CDR2 SVGAGI (reference sequence). CDR3 length: 14 amino acids. The CDR3 DNA sequence: TGTGCCAGCAGTCGGGGACAGTTCTGGGGGAAAGCTCTCTTT. Encoded protein: CASSRGQFWGKALF.

As for this clonotype: Sequence at one end of the junction differs from germline and may be a read error. This rearrangement joins TRBV12-3 or TRBV12-4 to TRBJ2-2, with D tentatively TRBD1 (7 bases). The CDR3 runs to 15 residues. The CDR3 sequence: CASSTGRGAPRGAVF. The CDR3 bases are TGTGCCAGCAGCACGGGCAGGGGGGCGCCCCGGGGAGCTGTTTTT.

Regarding this clonotype: The junction shows a germline mismatch at one end, possibly a read error. The chain couples TRBV4-3 to TRBJ2-5, with a possible D match to TRBD2 (6 bases). Germline V gene sequence: CDR1 LGHNA, CDR2 YSLEER. This CDR3 has 13 residues. The chain's CDR3 is CSSSLAYEETLYF. The CDR3 DNA reads TGCTCCAGCAGCCTAGCGTATGAAGAGACCCTGTACTTC.

Comments on this clonotype: Mismatch with germline at one junction end may stem from a read error. The chain couples TRBV6-1 to TRBJ2-2; D is tentatively TRBD1 or TRBD2 (5 bases each). The CDR3 loop spans 11 amino acids. Germline V gene data show CDR1 as MNHNS and CDR2 as SASEGT. The CDR3 here is CAAADTGDLFF. The DNA of the CDR3 is TGTGCTGCAGCGGACACCGGGGACCTGTTTTTT.

As concerns this clonotype: A much larger clonotype is one base distant, so this may be a read error. V and J are TRBV2 and TRBJ1-2; the D is unclear. Germline-derived CDR1 and CDR2 are SNHLY and FYNNEI. This CDR3 is 13 amino acids long. The CDR3 bases are TGTGCCGGCAGTGATGTTAGGATTCCGGGCTACACCTTC. This sequence encodes CAGSDVRIPGYTF.

This clonotype is medium-sized (0.01 to 0.1%) by share. This sequence joins TRBV12-3 or TRBV12-4 and TRBJ1-1; no definite D call. The CDR3 covers 12 residues. V was clipped by 5 bases and J by 5 bases, with 9 bases between them. CDR3 nucleotide sequence: TGTGCCAGCAGTCCCCTCTGGACTGAAGCTTTCTTT. Translating gives CASSPLWTEAFF.

Regarding this clonotype: A much larger clone lies a single base off, so this may be a read error. The J gene is TRBJ2-2, the V gene TRBV30, with a possible D match to TRBD2 (6 bases). V lost 4 bases and J 5 bases, leaving 14 bases between the germline ends. The CDR3 spans 14 residues. CDR1 and CDR2 (germline): GTSNPN, SVGIG (reference sequence). The CDR3 DNA reads TGTGCCTGGATGGGGGGAGTGGAAACCGGGGAGCTGTTTTTT. It codes for CAWMGGVETGELFF.